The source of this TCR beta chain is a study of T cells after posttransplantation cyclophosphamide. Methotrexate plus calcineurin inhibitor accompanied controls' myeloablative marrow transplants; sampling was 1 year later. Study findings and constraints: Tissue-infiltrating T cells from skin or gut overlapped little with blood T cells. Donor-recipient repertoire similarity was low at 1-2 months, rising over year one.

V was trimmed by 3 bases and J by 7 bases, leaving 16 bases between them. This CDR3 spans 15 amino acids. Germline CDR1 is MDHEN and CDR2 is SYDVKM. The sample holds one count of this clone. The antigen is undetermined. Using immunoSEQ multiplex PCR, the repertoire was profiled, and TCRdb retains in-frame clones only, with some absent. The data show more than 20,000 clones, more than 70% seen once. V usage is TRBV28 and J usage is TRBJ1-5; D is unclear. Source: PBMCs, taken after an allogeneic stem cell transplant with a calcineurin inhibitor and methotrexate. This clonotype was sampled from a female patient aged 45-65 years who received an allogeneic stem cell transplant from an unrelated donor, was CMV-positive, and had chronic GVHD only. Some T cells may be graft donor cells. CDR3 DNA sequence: TGTGCCAGCAGTTTTGACTCAGCTTCTGGACAGCCCCAGCATTTT. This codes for CASSFDSASGQPQHF.